This entry lists 31 T cell receptor beta chains sequenced from one sample in a study of blood T cells in healthy people across ages. Then a second PCR, running about 7 to 11 cycles, was carried out with a sample-barcoded 5' primer and a J-beta primer mix. TCRdb reprocessed the 5' RACE reads via MiXCR and lists one record per CDR3 protein. The top ten clones hold 20% to 25% of a sample with 850,000 to 1,000,000 distinct CDR3 sequences, roughly 51% of them seen once. Material for sequencing was blood. The receptors were sampled from a woman in her fifties or sixties in good health.

This clonotype came up a few times. The chain combines TRBV20-1 with TRBJ2-3, with D perhaps matching TRBD1 or TRBD2 (5 bases each). CDR1 is DFQATT and CDR2 is SNEGSKA in the germline V gene (reference sequence). This CDR3 is 14 amino acids long. V lost 1 base and J lost 0, with 8 bases in between. CDR3 in DNA: TGCAGTGCTAGAGTGGGACCAAGCACAGATACGCAGTATTTT. It translates to CSARVGPSTDTQYF.

This clonotype was recorded only once. The gene calls are TRBV12-3 or TRBV12-4 and TRBJ1-5; 9 nucleotides match TRBD1. The CDR3 covers 16 residues. V shed 5 bases and J 5 bases; nucleotides not matched to a gene: 10. The chain's CDR3 is CASSGLGQGLDQPQHF. CDR3 DNA sequence: TGTGCCAGCAGTGGCCTGGGACAGGGTCTCGATCAGCCCCAGCATTTT.

V gene TRBV7-2 combines with J gene TRBJ2-1; D not certain. Germline CDR1 SGHTA, CDR2 FQGNSA. The length of the CDR3 is 15 residues. V lost 1 base, J lost 2 bases, and 9 bases lay in between. The CDR3 loop reads CASSLGGTTYNEQFF. As DNA, the CDR3 is TGTGCCAGCAGCTTAGGGGGAACCACCTACAATGAGCAGTTCTTC. Complete variable domain (other parts from reference TRBV7-2 and TRBJ2-1): GAGVSQSPSNKVTEKGKDVELRCDPISGHTALYWYRQSLGQGLEFLIYFQGNSAPDKSGLPSDRFSAERTGGSVSTLTIQRTQQEDSAVYLCASSLGGTTYNEQFFGPGTRLTVL.

This clonotype has just a few counts. The chain has TRBV21-1 and TRBJ2-7; the DNA was not used to check the table's D call, TRBD1. TRBV21-1 is described as a pseudogene. This CDR3 contains 17 residues. The CDR3 nucleotides read TGTGCCAGCAGTTCCGCAGCGGGGCGTCCGGGAGAGGGCGAGCAGTACTTC. The encoded protein is CASSSAAGRPGEGEQYF.

The V and J genes are TRBV28 and TRBJ2-3; TRBD2 is a possible D gene (6 bases). This CDR3 comprises 15 residues. The germline CDR1 and CDR2 sequences are MDHEN and SYDVKM. V was pared by 6 bases and J by 3 bases, with 16 bases between. The CDR3 DNA follows: TGTGCCAGCAGCCTTTTGCGGAGGGGTACAGATACGCAGTATTTT. As protein: CASSLLRRGTDTQYF.

This clonotype was recorded a few times. The rearrangement links TRBV27 to TRBJ2-1; 11 bases line up with TRBD2. Germline V gene data show CDR1 as MNHEY and CDR2 as SMNVEV (reference sequence). With V trimmed by 6 bases and J by 10 bases, 8 bases remained unmatched. The CDR3 loop spans 14 amino acids. The CDR3 DNA reads TGTGCCAGCAGGGGGACTAGCGGATGGGGGGAGCAGTTCTTC. This codes for CASRGTSGWGEQFF.

The chain combines TRBV5-6 with TRBJ2-7; D not certain. V gave up 4 bases and J gave up 7 bases, with 9 bases separating them. The CDR3 totals 11 residues. The germline CDR1 and CDR2 sequences are SGHDT and YYEEEE. CDR3 coding DNA: TGTGCCAGCAGCATTCGGCTAGAGCAGTACTTC. It translates to CASSIRLEQYF.

There are a few counts of this clonotype. This chain links TRBV29-1 with TRBJ1-2; maybe TRBD1 (5 bases). CDR3 length: 15 residues. V was shortened by 4 bases and J by 1 base, with 16 bases between the two germline ends. CDR1 SQVTM and CDR2 ANQGSEA come from the germline V gene. The CDR3 loop reads CSVVPRAGSNYGYTF. In DNA form, the CDR3 reads TGCAGCGTTGTTCCCAGGGCGGGAAGTAACTATGGCTACACCTTC.

V and J are TRBV6-5 and TRBJ1-2; no clear D gene. V was clipped by 2 bases and J by 5 bases, with 9 bases between them. The CDR3 sequence is 13 residues long. The germline CDR1 and CDR2 sequences are MNHEY and SVGAGI. As DNA, the CDR3 is TGTGCCAGCAGTTACGGGGATCATTATGGCTACACCTTC. It translates to CASSYGDHYGYTF.

The chain links TRBV2 to TRBJ1-2; D is unclear. CDR1 SNHLY and CDR2 FYNNEI come from the germline V gene. Between the trimmed V and J ends, which lost 6 bases and 6 bases, there was a span of 14 bases. This CDR3 contains 13 residues. The CDR3: CASSAPPADGYTF. As DNA, the CDR3 is TGTGCCAGCAGCGCCCCCCCCGCTGATGGCTACACCTTC.

J is TRBJ2-7 and V is TRBV28; TRBD1 is a possible D gene (6 bases). The CDR3 runs 17 residues. Germline lookup yields CDR1 MDHEN and CDR2 SYDVKM. The V gene lost 5 bases and the J gene lost 3 bases, with 23 bases spanning the gap. CDR3: CASSLRQDPSRNYEQYF. CDR3 coding DNA: TGTGCCAGCAGTCTCCGACAGGATCCCTCAAGGAACTACGAGCAGTACTTC.

This clonotype has at least ten counts. One end of the junction varies from germline; a read error may be responsible. The V gene is TRBV5-1, the J gene TRBJ2-6; tentative D call: TRBD2 (5 bases). This CDR3 contains 15 residues. Germline CDR1 is SGHRS and CDR2 is YFSETQ. For the CDR3, the DNA is TGTGCCAGCAGCTTAGAGGGTGCCGGGGCCAACGTCCTGACTTTC. Its protein product is CASSLEGAGANVLTF.

This clonotype was seen a few times. This chain uses TRBV29-1 with TRBJ2-5, with D possibly TRBD2 on 6 matching bases. The CDR3 loop spans 12 amino acids. Germline V gene lookup returns CDR1 SQVTM and CDR2 ANQGSEA. In nucleotides, the CDR3 is TGCGTGGTCGGGGGTAGACAAGAGACCCAGTACTTC. Translating it yields CVVGGRQETQYF.

The chain has TRBV6-2 or TRBV6-3 and TRBJ2-7; TRBD1 matches 7 bases. The CDR3 loop spans 16 amino acids. With V trimmed by 5 bases and J by 7 bases, 17 bases remained unmatched. Germline CDR1 and CDR2: MNHEY and SVGEGT. This chain's CDR3 is CASSDYGNRGFNEQYF. The CDR3 DNA sequence: TGTGCCAGCAGTGACTACGGGAACAGGGGTTTCAATGAGCAGTACTTC.

J is TRBJ2-2 and V is TRBV11-2, with 7 bases that match TRBD1. Looked up from germline, CDR1 is SGHAT and CDR2 is FQNNGV. Trimming cost V 4 bases and J 5 bases; bases outside gene matches: 13. The CDR3 sequence is 17 residues long. This CDR3 is CASSYPRVPRGTGELFF. The CDR3 coding sequence is TGTGCCAGCAGCTATCCCCGGGTCCCCAGGGGGACCGGGGAGCTGTTTTTT.

The rearrangement links TRBV6-2 or TRBV6-3 to TRBJ2-1, with TRBD2 identical over 9 bases. The J call is in doubt because the DNA end fits TRBJ2-7 better. This CDR3 region has 14 residues. Germline V CDR1 and CDR2: MNHEY, SVGEGT. The CDR3 sequence is CAAGGLATYNEQYF. CDR3 sequence (DNA): TGTGCCGCAGGGGGACTAGCAACCTACAATGAGCAGTACTTC.

This clonotype has just a few counts. CDR3 in amino acids: CASSYRLGLAGGYEQYF. The CDR3 DNA reads TGTGCCAGCAGTTACCGACTTGGACTAGCGGGAGGGTACGAGCAGTACTTC. The chain couples TRBV6-6 to TRBJ2-7; TRBD2 aligns across 15 bases. V trimming: 2 bases; J trimming: 4 bases; junction bases outside the gene matches: 6. In germline, CDR1 is MNHNY, CDR2 SVGAGI (reference sequence). This CDR3 comprises 17 residues.

This clonotype was observed a few times. This sequence joins TRBV28 and TRBJ2-1; 13 nucleotides line up with TRBD2. CDR3 length: 13 amino acids. The V gene's germline CDR1 is MDHEN and CDR2 SYDVKM. V was pared by 11 bases and J by 8 bases, with 6 bases of the junction left unmatched. CDR3 coding DNA: TGTGCCGGGGGACTAGCGGGATTGGATGAGCAGTTCTTC. Its protein is CAGGLAGLDEQFF.

A few counts support this clonotype. Sequence at one end of the junction differs from germline and may be a read error. This chain uses TRBV7-2 with TRBJ1-6; no reliable D call. The CDR3 length is 14 residues. Germline lookup yields CDR1 SGHTA and CDR2 FQGNSA. The CDR3 loop is CASSSSFRDSPLHF. The CDR3 nucleotides are TGTGCCAGCAGCTCCTCCTTCCGGGATTCGCCCCTCCACTTT.

The chain joins TRBV19 to TRBJ2-7; 12 bases align to TRBD2. V shed 2 bases, J shed 5 bases, and the junction held 7 bases outside the gene matches. CDR1 and CDR2 from the germline V gene are LNHDA and SQIVND (reference sequence). CDR3 length: 16 amino acids. In nucleotides, the CDR3 is TGTGCCAGTAGTATAATCGGTCTAGCGGGAGGGCACGAGCAGTACTTC. Translation: CASSIIGLAGGHEQYF.

The chain couples TRBV2 to TRBJ2-5, with D possibly being TRBD1 (5 bases). Germline V gene data show CDR1 as SNHLY and CDR2 as FYNNEI. V was cut by 7 bases and J by 11 bases, with 23 bases left in between. CDR3 length: 14 residues. In DNA form, the CDR3 reads TGTGCCAGCATGGCAGGGCTGGGGTACAATGAGCAGTACTTC. The encoded protein is CASMAGLGYNEQYF.

The chain recombines TRBV20-1 with TRBJ2-3; possibly TRBD2 for D (5 bases). CDR3 size: 14 residues. Trimming took 6 bases from V and 2 from J, leaving 15 bases between them. Germline-derived CDR1 and CDR2 are DFQATT and SNEGSKA (reference sequence). DNA for the CDR3: TGCAGTGCCGAGGGCCGAAGAGACACAGATACGCAGTATTTT. Translating gives CSAEGRRDTDTQYF.

This clonotype occurred a few times. The chain links TRBV7-2 to TRBJ2-3, with 8 positions matching TRBD2. Per germline, CDR1 SGHTA and CDR2 FQGNSA. V gave up 6 bases and J gave up 7 bases; unmatched junction bases: 9. CDR3 size: 14 residues. For the CDR3, the DNA is TGTGCCAGCAGGAAGCGGGAGTCGTGGAATACGCAGTATTTT. The encoded protein is CASRKRESWNTQYF.

The chain combines TRBV7-9 with TRBJ1-6; D might be TRBD1 (5 bases). The V and J ends lost 6 bases and 7 bases respectively, with 19 bases between them. This CDR3 has 16 amino acids. Germline CDR1 SEHNR, CDR2 FQNEAQ (reference sequence). The CDR3 is CASRGGLMGPNSPLHF. In DNA, the CDR3 is TGTGCCAGCAGGGGGGGACTGATGGGGCCAAATTCACCCCTCCACTTT. Full variable domain (rest looked up from reference TRBV7-9 and TRBJ1-6): DTGVSQNPRHKITKRGQNVTFRCDPISEHNRLYWYRQTLGQGPEFLTYFQNEAQLEKSRLLSDRFSAERPKGSFSTLEIQRTEQGDSAMYLCASRGGLMGPNSPLHFGNGTRLTVT.

This clonotype was seen only a few times. This chain links TRBV27 with TRBJ1-2; 7 nucleotides line up with TRBD1. J lost 0 bases, V lost 3 bases, and 7 bases had no gene match. Germline V lookup: CDR1 MNHEY, CDR2 SMNVEV (reference sequence). CDR3 length: 16 amino acids. The CDR3 is CASSFRGQKANYGYTF. DNA for the CDR3: TGTGCCAGCAGTTTCCGGGGACAGAAAGCTAACTATGGCTACACCTTC.

The CDR3 is CASSLQNLSPLHF. CDR3 bases: TGTGCCAGCAGCTTACAGAATCTTTCACCCCTCCACTTT. This chain uses TRBV7-2 with TRBJ1-6; no clear D. V was trimmed by 2 bases and J by 9 bases, leaving 8 bases between them. Germline V CDR1 and CDR2: SGHTA, FQGNSA. CDR3 length: 13 residues.

V is TRBV12-3 or TRBV12-4 and J is TRBJ2-4; TRBD1 matches at 9 bases. The J call could be wrong; TRBJ2-7 is a better fit for the DNA end. There are 14 residues in the CDR3. In nucleotides, the CDR3 is TGTGCCAGCACCGTGCTCCGGGACAGGGACGAGCAGTACTTC. Amino acids: CASTVLRDRDEQYF.

The rearrangement joins TRBV4-1 to TRBJ2-1; 11 nucleotides align to TRBD2. The germline V gene encodes CDR1 MGHRA and CDR2 YSYEKL. The CDR3 is made up of 19 amino acids. The V and J ends lost 0 bases and 3 bases, in that order; junction bases with no gene match: 10. CDR3 protein: CASSQEPRLAGLGYNEQFF. CDR3 in DNA: TGCGCCAGCAGCCAAGAGCCCCGACTAGCGGGGTTAGGCTACAATGAGCAGTTCTTC.

The CDR3 nucleotides read TGCGCCAGCAGCCAAGATATCCAGGGGACCCAGTACTTC. It translates to CASSQDIQGTQYF. This sequence joins TRBV4-3 and TRBJ2-4, with TRBD1 as a possible D gene (5 bases). The DNA end is more similar to TRBJ2-5, so the J call may be wrong. CDR3 length: 13 residues. CDR1 LGHNA and CDR2 YSLEER come from the germline V gene.

The chain employs TRBV2 and TRBJ2-7; a weak D match, TRBD2 (5 bases). The CDR3 extends over 13 amino acids. Germline assignment: CDR1 SNHLY and CDR2 FYNNEI. V gave up 5 bases and J gave up 3 bases, with 11 bases separating them. CDR3 in DNA: TGTGCCAGCAGTCGTGGACTGATCTACGAGCAGTACTTC. Its translation: CASSRGLIYEQYF.

This chain joins TRBV2 and TRBJ2-2; D gene ambiguous. V dropped 3 bases and J dropped 4 bases, with 6 bases sitting between them. The length of the CDR3 is 13 residues. Germline values: CDR1 SNHLY, CDR2 FYNNEI. The CDR3: CASSDRVTGELFF. In nucleotides, the CDR3 is TGTGCCAGCAGTGATAGGGTCACCGGGGAGCTGTTTTTT. Drawing the rest from reference TRBV2 and TRBJ2-2, the complete variable domain is EPEVTQTPSHQVTQMGQEVILRCVPISNHLYFYWYRQILGQKVEFLVSFYNNEISEKSEIFDDQFSVERPDGSNFTLKIRSTKLEDSAMYFCASSDRVTGELFFGEGSRLTVL.